Presented here are 27 T cell receptor beta chains from one specimen sequenced in a study of OX40 agonist ivuxolimab in advanced cancers. Profiled with immunoSEQ multiplex PCR; TCRdb holds only in-frame clones, not every one. This repertoire shows 60,000 to 70,000 clones, 84% found once; its top ten account for around 1.5%. Sequencing used CD4+ or CD8+ T cells sorted from blood, obtained in a trial of the OX40 agonist ivuxolimab. The receptors were gathered from an adult with an advanced solid tumor such as melanoma, head and neck, liver or kidney cancer.

The chain recombines TRBV19 with TRBJ2-5; D uncertain. V lost 2 bases, J lost 2 bases, and 9 bases lay in between. This CDR3 has 14 residues. The germline V gene has CDR1 LNHDA and CDR2 SQIVND (reference sequence). CDR3 nucleotide sequence: TGTGCCAGTAGTATATCAAGGGAACAAGAGACCCAGTACTTC. Translation gives CASSISREQETQYF.

V gene TRBV15 combines with J gene TRBJ2-5; the D gene is possibly TRBD2 (6 bases). This CDR3 has 16 amino acids. Germline V lookup: CDR1 LNHNV, CDR2 YYDKDF (reference sequence). The V and J ends lost 3 bases and 4 bases respectively, with 18 bases between them. The CDR3 sequence is CATSSHSFWGGETQYF. The CDR3 DNA is TGTGCCACCAGCAGCCACTCCTTCTGGGGAGGAGAGACCCAGTACTTC.

The gene calls are TRBV18 and TRBJ1-2; no reliable D call. The CDR3 consists of 16 residues. Between the trimmed V and J ends, which lost 3 bases and 8 bases, there was a span of 22 bases. Germline CDR1 is KGHSH and CDR2 is LQKENI. As DNA, the CDR3 is TGTGCCAGCTCACCTCCCTCTCTCGGTGCGGGGTACGGCTACACCTTC. Its protein is CASSPPSLGAGYGYTF. Full variable domain (rest looked up from reference TRBV18 and TRBJ1-2): NAGVMQNPRHLVRRRGQEARLRCSPMKGHSHVYWYRQLPEEGLKFMVYLQKENIIDESGMPKERFSAEFPKEGPSILRIQQVVRGDSAAYFCASSPPSLGAGYGYTFGSGTRLTVV.

The chain uses TRBV2 and TRBJ2-7, with 9 bases lining up with TRBD1. Germline V gene sequence: CDR1 SNHLY, CDR2 FYNNEI. J lost 0 bases, V lost 4 bases, and 7 bases had no gene match. This CDR3 has 16 residues. The CDR3: CASSVGPGQGSYEQYF. The CDR3 bases are TGTGCCAGCAGTGTCGGACCGGGACAGGGCTCCTACGAGCAGTACTTC.

The genes are TRBV28 and TRBJ1-4; possibly TRBD1 for D (6 bases). Germline V gives CDR1 MDHEN, CDR2 SYDVKM. V lost 7 bases, J lost 2 bases, and 17 bases lay in between. The CDR3 covers 16 residues. CDR3 sequence: CASNGAGEGTNEKLFF. DNA of the CDR3: TGTGCCAGCAATGGGGCAGGGGAAGGGACTAATGAAAAACTGTTTTTT.

The V call is TRBV7-3, the J call TRBJ2-7, with TRBD2 matching over 10 bases. The germline V gene has CDR1 SGHTA and CDR2 FQGTGA. V lost 1 base, J lost 3 bases, and 0 bases stayed unmatched. CDR3 length: 14 amino acids. CDR3 loop: CASSLIAGGYEQYF. DNA for the CDR3: TGTGCCAGCAGCTTAATAGCGGGGGGCTACGAGCAGTACTTC.

The chain is built from TRBV5-6 and TRBJ2-7; D perhaps matches TRBD2 (6 bases). The CDR3 spans 16 residues. V dropped 4 bases and J dropped 3 bases, with 20 bases sitting between them. Germline V gene sequence: CDR1 SGHDT, CDR2 YYEEEE. CDR3 DNA sequence: TGTGCCAGCAGCCCGGATCGAGGGAGGTACGGCTACGAGCAGTACTTC. Amino acids: CASSPDRGRYGYEQYF.

The CDR3 loop is CASSLTPADSPLHF. In DNA, the CDR3 is TGTGCCAGCAGCTTAACCCCGGCGGATTCACCCCTCCACTTT. This sequence joins TRBV7-3 and TRBJ1-6; D not certain. This CDR3 region has 14 residues. Germline assignment: CDR1 SGHTA and CDR2 FQGTGA. Trimming pared 0 bases from V and 8 bases from J, leaving 8 bases between. Looking up the rest from reference TRBV7-3 and TRBJ1-6 gives the full variable domain: GAGVSQTPSNKVTEKGKYVELRCDPISGHTALYWYRQSLGQGPEFLIYFQGTGAADDSGLPNDRFFAVRPEGSVSTLKIQRTERGDSAVYLCASSLTPADSPLHFGNGTRLTVT.

The chain joins TRBV6-5 to TRBJ2-1, with TRBD2 matching over 13 bases. Germline V gives CDR1 MNHEY, CDR2 SVGAGI. V shed 7 bases, J shed 8 bases, and the junction held 8 bases outside the gene matches. This CDR3 contains 15 residues. The CDR3 protein is CASISRLAGGHEQFF. The DNA for the CDR3 is TGTGCCAGCATTTCGAGACTAGCGGGAGGCCATGAGCAGTTCTTC.

The gene calls are TRBV19 and TRBJ2-7; the match to TRBD1 covers 9 bases. Trimming took 5 bases from V and 3 from J; bases not matched to a gene: 8. CDR1 LNHDA and CDR2 SQIVND come from the germline V gene (reference sequence). There are 15 residues in the CDR3. The CDR3 nucleotides read TGTGCCAGTAGTTTGACAGGGGGTGAGGGCTACGAGCAGTACTTC. Encoded protein: CASSLTGGEGYEQYF.

This clone was recorded a few times. This rearrangement joins TRBV5-1 to TRBJ1-1; TRBD1 matches 9 bases. Trimming cost V 5 bases and J 4 bases; bases outside gene matches: 6. This CDR3 has 14 amino acids. From germline, CDR1 is SGHRS and CDR2 YFSETQ. The CDR3 region has the DNA TGCGCCAGCAGGTCGACAGGGGGGAGCACTGAAGCTTTCTTT. Translation: CASRSTGGSTEAFF.

The sample holds one count of this clone. The genes are TRBV7-2 and TRBJ2-7; D is ambiguous. V shed 5 bases and J shed 4 bases, with 12 bases lying between them. There are 13 residues in the CDR3. The germline CDR1 and CDR2 sequences are SGHTA and FQGNSA. The CDR3 region has the DNA TGTGCCAGCAGCCCCAGCCCCGGATACGAGCAGTACTTC. It specifies CASSPSPGYEQYF.

The chain links TRBV4-3 to TRBJ1-1; D may be TRBD1 (5 bases). The CDR3 length is 15 residues. V lost 4 bases and J lost 2, with 14 bases in between. The germline CDR1 and CDR2 sequences are LGHNA and YSLEER. CDR3 sequence reads: CASSPGLNLNTEAFF. The CDR3 DNA reads as TGCGCCAGCAGCCCGGGACTCAACCTAAACACTGAAGCTTTCTTT.

The J gene is TRBJ2-1, the V gene TRBV7-2; 10 bases are shared with TRBD2. The CDR3 runs to 15 residues. Germline CDR1 and CDR2: SGHTA and FQGNSA. J was trimmed by 5 bases and V by 1 base; bases with no gene match: 2. The CDR3 sequence is CASSLEREGHNEQFF. In DNA, the CDR3 is TGTGCCAGCAGCTTAGAGCGGGAGGGACACAATGAGCAGTTCTTC. The full variable domain, with the rest looked up from reference TRBV7-2 and TRBJ2-1, is GAGVSQSPSNKVTEKGKDVELRCDPISGHTALYWYRQSLGQGLEFLIYFQGNSAPDKSGLPSDRFSAERTGGSVSTLTIQRTQQEDSAVYLCASSLEREGHNEQFFGPGTRLTVL.

The genes are TRBV5-1 and TRBJ1-1, with D possibly being TRBD1 (5 bases). Germline V CDR1 and CDR2: SGHRS, YFSETQ. This CDR3 has 14 amino acids. The V end was cut by 2 bases, the J end by 3 bases, with 11 bases between. The CDR3, as DNA: TGCGCCAGCAGCTTAGGAGGGGTGGACACTGAAGCTTTCTTT. It codes for CASSLGGVDTEAFF.

The J gene is TRBJ1-4, the V gene TRBV7-2, with 10 bases that match TRBD1. This CDR3 contains 15 residues. Germline CDR1 reads SGHTA; CDR2 reads FQGNSA. J lost 6 bases, V lost 5 bases, and 6 bases had no gene match. DNA for the CDR3: TGTGCCAGCAGCGTCACCGGGACAGGGGATGAAAAACTGTTTTTT. Amino acids: CASSVTGTGDEKLFF.

The rearrangement uses TRBV9 and TRBJ2-2, with D perhaps matching TRBD2 (6 bases). CDR3 size: 16 residues. The V gene lost 3 bases and the J gene lost 0 bases, with 12 bases spanning the gap. CDR1 SGDLS and CDR2 YYNGEE come from the germline V gene. Here the CDR3 DNA reads TGTGCCAGCAGCGAGGACTACTCGACGAACACCGGGGAGCTGTTTTTT. This translates into CASSEDYSTNTGELFF.

The chain joins TRBV10-3 to TRBJ1-1, with TRBD1 as a possible D gene (5 bases). The CDR3 runs 13 residues. Between the trimmed V and J ends, which lost 4 bases and 6 bases, there was a span of 12 bases. The V gene's germline CDR1 is ENHRY and CDR2 SYGVKD. CDR3 in DNA: TGTGCCATCAGTGCGGCGGGAGGGGCTGAAGCTTTCTTT. It is translated as CAISAAGGAEAFF.

Turning to this clone: One base away lies a much larger clone, so this may be a sequencing read error. Additional DNA sequences in this sample encode the identical CDR3. The J gene is TRBJ1-1, the V gene TRBV30, with D hard to call. Per the germline V gene, CDR1 is GTSNPN and CDR2 is SVGIG (reference sequence). Trimming cost V 3 bases and J 1 base, with 18 bases left between them. The CDR3 totals 16 residues. The CDR3 spells CAWSAPRAGWNTEAFF. The CDR3 region has the DNA TGTGCCTGGAGCGCTCCGCGGGCCGGTTGGAACACTGAAGCTTTCTTT. Together with reference TRBV30 and TRBJ1-1, the CDR3 gives the full variable domain: SQTIHQWPATLVQPVGSPLSLECTVEGTSNPNLYWYRQAAGRGLQLLFYSVGIGQISSEVPQNLSASRPQDRQFILSSKKLLLSDSGFYLCAWSAPRAGWNTEAFFGQGTRLTVV.

In this sample, this clone turned up once. V usage is TRBV2 and J usage is TRBJ2-5; D remains ambiguous. The end of the DNA aligns better with TRBJ2-7, so the J call may be wrong. This CDR3 contains 11 residues. CDR1 and CDR2 from the germline V gene are SNHLY and FYNNEI. The CDR3 bases are TGTGCCAGCAGCCCGAGTTACGAGCAGTACTTC. It is translated as CASSPSYEQYF.

The V and J genes are TRBV5-1 and TRBJ2-1, with D maybe TRBD1 (5 bases). The CDR3 consists of 12 residues. The germline V and J ends were trimmed by 0 bases and 7 bases, with 5 bases remaining between them. Germline CDR1 reads SGHRS; CDR2 reads YFSETQ. The CDR3 DNA follows: TGCGCCAGCAGCTTGGAGGGGAATGAGCAGTTCTTC. Amino acids: CASSLEGNEQFF. The variable domain in full, with the rest retrieved from reference TRBV5-1 and TRBJ2-1, is KAGVTQTPRYLIKTRGQQVTLSCSPISGHRSVSWYQQTPGQGLQFLFEYFSETQRNKGNFPGRFSGRQFSNSRSEMNVSTLELGDSALYLCASSLEGNEQFFGPGTRLTVL.

The chain is built from TRBV5-8 and TRBJ1-2; perhaps TRBD1 as D (6 bases). The CDR3 loop spans 13 amino acids. V was trimmed by 4 bases and J by 5 bases, leaving 12 bases between them. From germline, CDR1 is SGHTS and CDR2 YDEGEE. The CDR3 spells CASSPTGRYGYTF. CDR3 coding DNA: TGTGCCAGCAGCCCGACAGGTCGATATGGCTACACCTTC.

V and J are TRBV12-5 and TRBJ1-1; D is unresolved. The CDR3 runs 13 residues. CDR1 and CDR2 from the germline V gene are LGHNT and FRNRAP. V lost 1 base, J lost 1 base, and 4 bases lay in between. CDR3 DNA sequence: TGTGCTAGTGGTTTGGAGGAGAACACTGAAGCTTTCTTT. Translated, it gives CASGLEENTEAFF. Full variable domain (remainder filled in from reference TRBV12-5 and TRBJ1-1): DARVTQTPRHKVTEMGQEVTMRCQPILGHNTVFWYRQTMMQGLELLAYFRNRAPLDDSGMPKDRFSAEMPDATLATLKIQPSEPRDSAVYFCASGLEENTEAFFGQGTRLTVV.

The chain uses TRBV5-1 and TRBJ2-5; no firm D call. The CDR3 runs to 15 residues. Trimming shortened V by 5 bases and J by 3 bases, and 17 bases separated the two germline ends. CDR1 is SGHRS and CDR2 is YFSETQ in the germline V gene. The CDR3 DNA reads TGCGCCAGCAGGAAAGATGGCGAGCAAGAAGAGACCCAGTACTTC. Translation: CASRKDGEQEETQYF.

The J gene is TRBJ2-7, the V gene TRBV7-2, with 7 bases that match TRBD1. Germline CDR1 and CDR2: SGHTA and FQGNSA. After removal of 3 bases from V and 0 bases from J, the junction contained 8 bases not matched to a gene. This CDR3 is built from 16 residues. CDR3 loop: CASSFVYRGSSYEQYF. The CDR3, as DNA: TGTGCCAGCAGCTTCGTATACAGGGGTAGCTCCTACGAGCAGTACTTC.

The chain is built from TRBV9 and TRBJ2-7, with TRBD2 identical over 13 bases. The CDR3 sequence is 16 residues long. The V gene's germline CDR1 is SGDLS and CDR2 YYNGEE. V lost 0 bases and J lost 2; bases outside the gene matches: 2. The CDR3 nucleotides read TGTGCCAGCAGCGTAGGACTAGCGGGAGGTACCTACGAGCAGTACTTC. It is translated as CASSVGLAGGTYEQYF.

The chain uses TRBV29-1 and TRBJ1-2; no definite D call. Germline loops: CDR1 SQVTM, CDR2 ANQGSEA. Trimming shortened V by 5 bases and J by 0 bases, and 7 bases separated the two germline ends. The CDR3 has 12 amino acids. The CDR3 protein is CSVSRANYGYTF. In DNA, the CDR3 is TGCAGCGTTTCTCGAGCTAACTATGGCTACACCTTC.